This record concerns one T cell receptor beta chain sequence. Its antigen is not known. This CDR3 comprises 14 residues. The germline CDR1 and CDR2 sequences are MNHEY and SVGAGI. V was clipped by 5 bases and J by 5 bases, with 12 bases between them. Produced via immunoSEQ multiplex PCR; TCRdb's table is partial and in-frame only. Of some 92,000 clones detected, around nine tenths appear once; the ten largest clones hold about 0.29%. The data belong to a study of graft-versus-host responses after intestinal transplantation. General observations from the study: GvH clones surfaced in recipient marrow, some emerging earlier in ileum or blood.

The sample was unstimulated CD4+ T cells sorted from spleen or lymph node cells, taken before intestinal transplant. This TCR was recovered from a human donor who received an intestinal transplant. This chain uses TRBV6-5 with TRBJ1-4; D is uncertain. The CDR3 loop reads CASSPTAANEKLFF. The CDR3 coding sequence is TGTGCCAGCAGTCCTACAGCTGCCAATGAAAAACTGTTTTTT.